Described below is a single TCR beta chain sequence and its context. Its antigen is still unknown. From germline, CDR1 is SEHNR and CDR2 FQNEAQ (reference sequence). V trimming: 4 bases; J trimming: 4 bases; junction bases outside the gene matches: 1. This CDR3 is 15 amino acids long. Amplified material comprised TCR beta CDR3 regions derived from RNA transcripts. An opening RT-PCR round employed HTBI primers and preceded a second-round multiplex PCR. TCRdb analysed the multiplex PCR reads with MiXCR anew, one entry per CDR3 protein. The table shows about 740,000 distinct CDR3 sequences, with 40% occurring only once. This record comes from a study of Graves' ophthalmopathy and Graves' hyperthyroidism. Study results and caveats: Distinction of ophthalmopathy from stable hyperthyroidism by a 13-signature model reached approximately 88% sensitivity and 81.08% specificity. Most thyroid clonotypes expanded beyond 0.001 frequency were also found in blood.

The specimen sequenced was peripheral blood. The sequence was obtained from an adult man with Graves' ophthalmopathy. V is TRBV7-9 and J is TRBJ2-2, with 12 bases identical to TRBD2. The CDR3 loop is CASSWGLAGTGELFF. The CDR3 DNA follows: TGTGCCAGCAGCTGGGGACTAGCGGGCACCGGGGAGCTGTTTTTT.